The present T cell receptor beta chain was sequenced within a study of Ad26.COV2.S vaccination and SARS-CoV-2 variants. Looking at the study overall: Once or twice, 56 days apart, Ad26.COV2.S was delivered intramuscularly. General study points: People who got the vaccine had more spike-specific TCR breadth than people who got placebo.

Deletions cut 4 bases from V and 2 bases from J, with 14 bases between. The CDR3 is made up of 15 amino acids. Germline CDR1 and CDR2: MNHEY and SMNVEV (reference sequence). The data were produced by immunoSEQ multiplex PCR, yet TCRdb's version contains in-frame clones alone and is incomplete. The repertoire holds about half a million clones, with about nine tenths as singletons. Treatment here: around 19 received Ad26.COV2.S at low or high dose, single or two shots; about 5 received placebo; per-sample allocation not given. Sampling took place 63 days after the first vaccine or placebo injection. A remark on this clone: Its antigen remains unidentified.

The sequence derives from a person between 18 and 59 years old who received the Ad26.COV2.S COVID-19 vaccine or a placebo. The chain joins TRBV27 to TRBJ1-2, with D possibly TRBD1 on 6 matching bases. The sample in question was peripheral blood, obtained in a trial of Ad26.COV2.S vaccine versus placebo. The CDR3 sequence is CASSSTGSANYGYTF. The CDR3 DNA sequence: TGTGCCAGCAGTTCTACAGGGTCCGCCAACTATGGCTACACCTTC.